This entry lists 22 T cell receptor beta chains sequenced from one sample in a study of cytomegalovirus exposure and HLA in healthy donors. Primers for the PCR totalled 60 Vbeta and 13 Jbeta. Some clones are missing from TCRdb's copy, which holds only in-frame ones; the method was immunoSEQ multiplex PCR. The sample includes roughly 130,000 clones, more than 55% of them seen just once. Sequenced input: PBMCs. The source of these receptors is a man aged 18 to 30 in good health and CMV-seronegative.

The chain carries TRBV18 and TRBJ2-7; 10 nucleotides line up with TRBD2. With V trimmed by 7 bases and J by 1 base, 4 bases remained unmatched. Germline V gene lookup returns CDR1 KGHSH and CDR2 LQKENI. There are 14 residues in the CDR3. The DNA for the CDR3 is TGTGCCAGCTGGAGCGGGGGGGGTTCCTACGAGCAGTACTTC. Protein sequence: CASWSGGGSYEQYF.

The chain carries TRBV28 and TRBJ2-7; D not certain. The CDR3 covers 14 residues. V lost 5 bases to trimming and J lost 4 bases, with 15 bases between them. Germline CDR1 is MDHEN and CDR2 is SYDVKM. The CDR3 here is CASSNGPYFYEQYF. DNA for the CDR3: TGTGCCAGCAGTAATGGGCCTTATTTTTACGAGCAGTACTTC.

The chain combines TRBV6-5 with TRBJ2-7; perhaps TRBD2 as D (6 bases). CDR1 is MNHEY, CDR2 SVGAGI, per germline. The CDR3 totals 15 residues. Between the trimmed V and J ends, which lost 8 bases and 0 bases, there was a span of 17 bases. CDR3 amino acids: CASSRTGGSSYEQYF. The CDR3, as DNA: TGTGCCAGCTCCAGGACCGGGGGATCCTCCTACGAGCAGTACTTC.

The J gene is TRBJ1-5, the V gene TRBV19, with 7 bases that match TRBD1. V shed 4 bases, J shed 2 bases, and the junction held 23 bases outside the gene matches. Per germline, CDR1 LNHDA and CDR2 SQIVND (reference sequence). The CDR3 is 21 residues long. The CDR3 sequence: CASSTLFPGQRLSMGNQPQHF. The CDR3 coding sequence is TGTGCCAGTAGTACACTATTCCCGGGACAGCGGTTGAGTATGGGCAATCAGCCCCAGCATTTT.

The chain is built from TRBV5-1 and TRBJ1-1, with D hard to call. V was clipped by 4 bases and J by 2 bases, with 18 bases between them. Germline assignment: CDR1 SGHRS and CDR2 YFSETQ. The CDR3 has 16 residues. CDR3 bases: TGCGCCAGCAGCCCCACGACAAGACGTGAAAACACTGAAGCTTTCTTT. Its protein is CASSPTTRRENTEAFF.

This rearrangement joins TRBV28 to TRBJ2-7; tentative D call: TRBD1 (7 bases). The V gene lost 3 bases and the J gene lost 3 bases, with 12 bases spanning the gap. The germline gives CDR1 MDHEN, CDR2 SYDVKM. The CDR3 sequence is 14 residues long. CDR3 amino acids: CASSFWRDSYEQYF. The CDR3 DNA follows: TGTGCCAGCAGTTTCTGGCGGGACAGCTACGAGCAGTACTTC. The complete variable domain, with remaining parts taken from reference TRBV28 and TRBJ2-7, reads DVKVTQSSRYLVKRTGEKVFLECVQDMDHENMFWYRQDPGLGLRLIYFSYDVKMKEKGDIPEGYSVSREKKERFSLILESASTNQTSMYLCASSFWRDSYEQYFGPGTRLTVT.

The V and J genes are TRBV7-9 and TRBJ1-2; no clear D. The length of the CDR3 is 13 residues. The V end lost 3 bases, the J end lost 4 bases, and 9 bases lay between the germline ends. Germline loops: CDR1 SEHNR, CDR2 FQNEAQ (reference sequence). The CDR3 DNA reads as TGTGCCAGCAGCTTGGGCAGCTTCTATGGCTACACCTTC. This encodes CASSLGSFYGYTF.

The chain recombines TRBV14 with TRBJ2-5, with 8 bases aligning to TRBD2. The CDR3 covers 16 residues. The ends lost 1 base at V and 5 bases at J; junction bases unmatched: 9. In germline, CDR1 is SGHDN, CDR2 FVKESK. The CDR3 spells CASSQGLAGWRETQYF. In nucleotides, the CDR3 is TGTGCCAGCAGCCAAGGTCTAGCGGGTTGGCGGGAGACCCAGTACTTC.

V gene TRBV28 combines with J gene TRBJ2-5, with D unresolved. The end of the DNA is better explained by TRBJ2-7, so the J call may be wrong. This CDR3 region has 14 residues. Germline assignment: CDR1 MDHEN and CDR2 SYDVKM. The CDR3 nucleotides are TGTGCCAGCAGTTTGGTCTTACTAAACCACGAGCAGTACTTC. It codes for CASSLVLLNHEQYF.

This clone was detected a few times. The J gene is TRBJ2-7, the V gene TRBV18; 8 bases are a match to TRBD2. The CDR3 length is 14 residues. The trim removed 3 bases at V and 1 base at J, leaving 2 bases unmatched. CDR1 is KGHSH, CDR2 LQKENI, per germline. CDR3 protein: CASSPSSGSYEQYF. The CDR3, as DNA: TGTGCCAGCTCACCCTCTAGCGGGTCCTACGAGCAGTACTTC.

The chain uses TRBV2 and TRBJ2-7; 7 nucleotides line up with TRBD2. The germline gives CDR1 SNHLY, CDR2 FYNNEI. V trimming: 6 bases; J trimming: 1 base; junction bases outside the gene matches: 9. The CDR3 is 15 residues long. The CDR3 DNA sequence: TGTGCCAGCAGATCCTTGCGGGAGTGGTCCTACGAGCAGTACTTC. This translates into CASRSLREWSYEQYF.

This chain connects TRBV6-7 to TRBJ2-2, with D perhaps matching TRBD2 (7 bases). TRBV6-7 counts as an open reading frame of uncertain function. The CDR3 consists of 16 residues. Deletions cut 8 bases from V and 10 bases from J, with 26 bases between. The CDR3 sequence: CASHTQQGGGGEELFF. Here the CDR3 DNA reads TGTGCCAGCCATACCCAACAGGGCGGGGGTGGCGAGGAGCTGTTTTTT.

The chain links TRBV9 to TRBJ2-7; TRBD1 is a possible D gene (5 bases). V gave up 0 bases and J gave up 6 bases, with 13 bases separating them. The CDR3 consists of 14 residues. Germline assignment: CDR1 SGDLS and CDR2 YYNGEE. The DNA of the CDR3 is TGTGCCAGCAGCGTAGCCCCTAGACAGAGCGAGCAGTACTTC. Residues: CASSVAPRQSEQYF.

V usage is TRBV30 and J usage is TRBJ1-1; 8 nucleotides match TRBD1. Unmatched junction bases numbered 9, after V lost 4 bases and J lost 5 bases. From germline, CDR1 is GTSNPN and CDR2 SVGIG (reference sequence). CDR3 length: 14 residues. CDR3 sequence reads: CAWTTGGVGTEAFF. DNA of the CDR3: TGTGCCTGGACCACAGGGGGAGTGGGTACTGAAGCTTTCTTT.

The gene calls are TRBV19 and TRBJ2-2, with D tentatively TRBD1 (6 bases). Trimming took off 2 bases at V and 4 bases at J, with 17 bases between the two ends. CDR1 and CDR2 from the germline V gene are LNHDA and SQIVND (reference sequence). The CDR3 contains 17 residues. The CDR3 loop is CASSIISGRGSTGELFF. Written as DNA, the CDR3 is TGTGCCAGTAGTATAATCAGTGGCAGGGGAAGCACCGGGGAGCTGTTTTTT.

This clone was counted only a few times. The chain is built from TRBV6-5 and TRBJ1-1; no firm D call. V lost 6 bases, J lost 4 bases, and 6 bases lay in between. CDR1 is MNHEY and CDR2 is SVGAGI in the germline V gene. The CDR3 extends over 11 amino acids. CDR3 sequence reads: CASSLGTEAFF. CDR3 in DNA: TGTGCCAGCAGCCTAGGCACTGAAGCTTTCTTT.

V gene TRBV2 combines with J gene TRBJ2-7, with D unclear. The CDR3 loop spans 12 amino acids. Germline CDR1 and CDR2: SNHLY and FYNNEI. Trimming removed 6 bases from V and 3 bases from J, with 9 bases in between. The CDR3 here is CASRGRFYEQYF. CDR3 in DNA: TGTGCCAGCAGGGGCAGATTCTACGAGCAGTACTTC.

The chain combines TRBV10-2 with TRBJ1-5, with unresolved D. The CDR3 is 12 amino acids. The germline V gene has CDR1 WSHSY and CDR2 SAAADI. With 4 bases removed from V and 2 bases from J, the gap between germline ends came to 3 bases. CDR3 in amino acids: CASSVGNQPQHF. CDR3 nucleotides: TGCGCCAGCAGTGTAGGCAATCAGCCCCAGCATTTT.

The chain is built from TRBV4-2 and TRBJ2-1, with 9 positions matching TRBD2. The CDR3 extends over 17 amino acids. CDR1 LGHNA and CDR2 YNFKEQ come from the germline V gene. Trimming at V came to 1 base and at J to 7 bases, leaving 11 bases not matched to a gene. The CDR3 DNA sequence: TGTGCCAGCAGCCAAGGGGTCCTAGCGGGACCCAAGAATGAGCAGTTCTTC. Its protein is CASSQGVLAGPKNEQFF.

Points on this clone: An end of the junction differs from the germline gene, which may be a read error. The chain employs TRBV15 and TRBJ1-2, with D hard to call. In germline, CDR1 is LNHNV, CDR2 YYDKDF (reference sequence). CDR3 size: 14 residues. The CDR3 DNA follows: TGTGCCACCAGCAGACCAGTGGGCGTCTATGGCTACCCCTTC. Amino acid sequence: CATSRPVGVYGYPF.

This clone was seen a single time. This sequence joins TRBV5-7 and TRBJ2-4, with TRBD1 as a possible D gene (5 bases). TRBV5-7 is known as an ORF, though its function is uncertain. The CDR3 runs to 12 residues. Between the trimmed V and J ends, which lost 0 bases and 13 bases, there was a span of 11 bases. The CDR3 DNA reads as TGTGCCAGCAGCTTGGCGTGGGGCCCGCAGTACTTC. It codes for CASSLAWGPQYF.

The chain joins TRBV12-5 to TRBJ2-5; D might be TRBD1 (6 bases). Germline-derived CDR1 and CDR2 are LGHNT and FRNRAP. This CDR3 contains 15 residues. Trimming removed 7 bases from V and 7 bases from J, with 22 bases in between. In nucleotides, the CDR3 is TGTGCTAGTGCCCTGGGGGCAGGTCCCCGGGGGACCCAGTACTTC. Its translation: CASALGAGPRGTQYF.